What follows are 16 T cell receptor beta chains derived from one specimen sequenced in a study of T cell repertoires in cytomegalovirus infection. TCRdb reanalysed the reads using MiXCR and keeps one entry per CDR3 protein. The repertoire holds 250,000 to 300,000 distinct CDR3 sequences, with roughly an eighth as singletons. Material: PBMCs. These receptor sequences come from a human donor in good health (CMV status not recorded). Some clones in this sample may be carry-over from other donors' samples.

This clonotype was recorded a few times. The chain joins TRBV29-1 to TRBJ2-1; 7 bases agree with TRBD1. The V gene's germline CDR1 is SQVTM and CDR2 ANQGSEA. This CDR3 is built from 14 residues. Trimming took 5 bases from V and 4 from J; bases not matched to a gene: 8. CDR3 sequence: CSVSEGGWYNEQFF. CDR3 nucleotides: TGCAGCGTTAGCGAAGGGGGCTGGTACAATGAGCAGTTCTTC.

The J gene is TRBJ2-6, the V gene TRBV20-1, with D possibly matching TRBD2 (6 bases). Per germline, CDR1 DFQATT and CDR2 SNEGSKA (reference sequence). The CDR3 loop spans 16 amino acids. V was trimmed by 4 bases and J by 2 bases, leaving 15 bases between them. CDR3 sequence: CSAIGRGNTGANVLTF. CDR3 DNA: TGCAGTGCTATCGGGCGGGGAAATACTGGGGCCAACGTCCTGACTTTC.

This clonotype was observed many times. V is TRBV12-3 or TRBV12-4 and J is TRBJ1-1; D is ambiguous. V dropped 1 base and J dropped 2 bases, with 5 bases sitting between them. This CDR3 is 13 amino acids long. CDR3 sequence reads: CASSLGFNTEAFF. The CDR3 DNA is TGTGCCAGCAGTTTAGGATTTAACACTGAAGCTTTCTTT.

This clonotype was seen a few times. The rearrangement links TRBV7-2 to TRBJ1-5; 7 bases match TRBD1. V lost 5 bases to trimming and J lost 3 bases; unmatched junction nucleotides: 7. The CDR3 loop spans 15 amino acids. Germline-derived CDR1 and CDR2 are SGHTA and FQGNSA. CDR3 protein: CASSPGTAYNQPQHF. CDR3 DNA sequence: TGTGCCAGCAGCCCCGGGACAGCCTACAATCAGCCCCAGCATTTT.

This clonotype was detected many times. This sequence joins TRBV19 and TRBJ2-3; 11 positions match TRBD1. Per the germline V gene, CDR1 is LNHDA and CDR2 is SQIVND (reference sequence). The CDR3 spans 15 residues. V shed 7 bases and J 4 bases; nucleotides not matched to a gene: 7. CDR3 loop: CASTLRDRGADTQYF. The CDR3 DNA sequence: TGTGCCAGTACCCTGCGGGACAGGGGGGCAGATACGCAGTATTTT.

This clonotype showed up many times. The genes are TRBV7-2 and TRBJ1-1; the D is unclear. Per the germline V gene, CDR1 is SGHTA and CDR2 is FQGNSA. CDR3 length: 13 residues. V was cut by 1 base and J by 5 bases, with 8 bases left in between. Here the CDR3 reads CASSLEMGTEAFF. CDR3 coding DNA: TGTGCCAGCAGCTTAGAGATGGGGACTGAAGCTTTCTTT.

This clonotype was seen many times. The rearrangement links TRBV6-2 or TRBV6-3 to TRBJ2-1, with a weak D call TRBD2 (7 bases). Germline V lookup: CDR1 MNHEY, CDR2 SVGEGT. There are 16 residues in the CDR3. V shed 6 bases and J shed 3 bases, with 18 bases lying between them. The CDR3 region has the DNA TGTGCCAGCAGCCTTCTAGCGGAGGGGGACTACAATGAGCAGTTCTTC. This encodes CASSLLAEGDYNEQFF.

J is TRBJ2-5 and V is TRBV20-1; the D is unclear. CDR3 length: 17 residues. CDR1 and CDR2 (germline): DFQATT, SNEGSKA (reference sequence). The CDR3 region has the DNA TGCAGCAATGGACCATTAGAAAATTTCGGGTTGGGGGAGACCCAGTACTTC. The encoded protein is CSNGPLENFGLGETQYF.

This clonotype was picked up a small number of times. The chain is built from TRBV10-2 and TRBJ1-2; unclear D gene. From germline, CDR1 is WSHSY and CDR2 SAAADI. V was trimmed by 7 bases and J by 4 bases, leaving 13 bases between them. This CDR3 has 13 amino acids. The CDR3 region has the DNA TGCGCCAGCACCCCAGGAAACCTCTATGGCTACACCTTC. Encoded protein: CASTPGNLYGYTF.

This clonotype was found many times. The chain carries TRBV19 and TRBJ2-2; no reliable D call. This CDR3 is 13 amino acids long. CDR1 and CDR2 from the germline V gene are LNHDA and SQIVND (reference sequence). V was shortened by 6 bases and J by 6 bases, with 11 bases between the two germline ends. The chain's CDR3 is CASSPAFAGELFF. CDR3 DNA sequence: TGTGCCAGTAGCCCTGCTTTCGCCGGGGAGCTGTTTTTT.

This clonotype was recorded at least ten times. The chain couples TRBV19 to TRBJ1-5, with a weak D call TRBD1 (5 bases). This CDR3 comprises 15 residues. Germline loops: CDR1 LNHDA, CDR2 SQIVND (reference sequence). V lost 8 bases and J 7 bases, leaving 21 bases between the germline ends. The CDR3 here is CASSQWTRGVQPQHF. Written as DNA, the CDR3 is TGTGCCAGTTCCCAGTGGACCCGGGGGGTACAGCCCCAGCATTTT.

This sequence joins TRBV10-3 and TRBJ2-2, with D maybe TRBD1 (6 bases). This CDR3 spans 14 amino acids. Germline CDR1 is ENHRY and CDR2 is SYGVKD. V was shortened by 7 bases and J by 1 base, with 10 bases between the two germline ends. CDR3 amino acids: CAIKGTLNTGELFF. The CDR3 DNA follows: TGTGCCATCAAGGGGACACTGAACACCGGGGAGCTGTTTTTT.

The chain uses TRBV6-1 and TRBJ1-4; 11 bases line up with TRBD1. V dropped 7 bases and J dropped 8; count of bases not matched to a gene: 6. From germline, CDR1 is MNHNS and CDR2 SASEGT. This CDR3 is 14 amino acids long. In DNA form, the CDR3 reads TGTGCCAGCAAGGGCGGGACAGGGGGAGAAAAACTGTTTTTT. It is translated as CASKGGTGGEKLFF.

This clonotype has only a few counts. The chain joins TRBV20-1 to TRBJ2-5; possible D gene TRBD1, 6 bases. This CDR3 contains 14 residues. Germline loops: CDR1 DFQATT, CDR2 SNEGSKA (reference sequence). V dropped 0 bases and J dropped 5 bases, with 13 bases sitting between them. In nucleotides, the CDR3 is TGCAGTGCTAGAGAGACGGTCCAGGGGGAGACCCAGTACTTC. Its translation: CSARETVQGETQYF.

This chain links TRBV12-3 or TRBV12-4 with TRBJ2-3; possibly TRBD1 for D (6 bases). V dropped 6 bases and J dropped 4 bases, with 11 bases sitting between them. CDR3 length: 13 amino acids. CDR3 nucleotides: TGTGCCAGCAGACAGGGATCCGCAGATACGCAGTATTTT. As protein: CASRQGSADTQYF.

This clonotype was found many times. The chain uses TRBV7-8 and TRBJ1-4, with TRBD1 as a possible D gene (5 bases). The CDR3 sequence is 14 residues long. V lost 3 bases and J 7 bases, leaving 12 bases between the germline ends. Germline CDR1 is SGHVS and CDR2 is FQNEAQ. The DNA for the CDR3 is TGTGCCAGCAGCTTCGGGACCTACTTTGAAAAACTGTTTTTT. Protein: CASSFGTYFEKLFF.